The 31 T cell receptor beta chains presented below share a single source sample, sequenced in a study of long-term antiretroviral therapy in people with HIV. Sequencing used immunoSEQ v3.0 at survey level. Sequencing was performed with immunoSEQ multiplex PCR; in TCRdb, only in-frame clones are kept and a portion is missing. The sample contains some 19,000 clones, about 81% of which appear only once. The sequencing used unsorted PBMCs, collected 0.9 years after starting antiretroviral therapy. The receptors were sampled from a young man with HIV.

The J gene is TRBJ1-2, the V gene TRBV19; no definite D call. Trimming cost V 0 bases and J 4 bases, with 21 bases left between them. CDR1 and CDR2 (germline): LNHDA, SQIVND (reference sequence). The CDR3 extends over 18 amino acids. The chain's CDR3 is CASSIDHWSGLQPYGYTF. CDR3 DNA: TGTGCCAGTAGTATAGATCATTGGTCAGGACTGCAGCCCTATGGCTACACCTTC.

The chain is built from TRBV4-1 and TRBJ1-6; D not resolved. Looked up from germline, CDR1 is MGHRA and CDR2 is YSYEKL. This CDR3 contains 16 residues. V lost 2 bases to trimming and J lost 5 bases, with 13 bases between them. As DNA, the CDR3 is TGCGCCAGCAGCCAACTCCGGGCTCTCAATAATTCACCCCTCCACTTT. It yields the protein CASSQLRALNNSPLHF.

The chain uses TRBV5-8 and TRBJ2-1; TRBD2 is a possible D gene (5 bases). V was cut by 4 bases and J by 10 bases, with 15 bases left in between. The germline V gene has CDR1 SGHTS and CDR2 YDEGEE. The CDR3 is made up of 13 amino acids. In DNA form, the CDR3 reads TGTGCCAGCAGCCAACTCCCCCGGAGGGAGCAGTTCTTC. Its protein product is CASSQLPRREQFF. Based on the CDR3 plus reference TRBV5-8 and TRBJ2-1, the full variable domain is EAGVTQSPTHLIKTRGQQATLRCSPISGHTSVYWYQQALGLGLQFLLWYDEGEERNRGNFPPRFSGRQFPNYSSELNVNALELEDSALYLCASSQLPRREQFFGPGTRLTVL.

The CDR3 DNA reads TGTGCCAGCAGCTTGGCGGGGGGGCCGGGGGAGACCCAGTACTTC. It codes for CASSLAGGPGETQYF. This chain links TRBV7-3 with TRBJ2-5, with 9 nucleotides matching TRBD2. This CDR3 has 15 residues. The germline V gene encodes CDR1 SGHTA and CDR2 FQGTGA. Losses at the gene ends were 3 bases for V and 5 bases for J; bases not matched to a gene: 7.

CDR3 amino acids: CASSRDLYEQYV. The DNA for the CDR3 is TGTGCCAGCAGCCGGGATCTCTACGAGCAGTACGTC. This sequence joins TRBV7-9 and TRBJ2-7; a possible D gene is TRBD2 (5 bases). The germline gives CDR1 SEHNR, CDR2 FQNEAQ (reference sequence). CDR3 length: 12 amino acids. Trimming pared 5 bases from V and 3 bases from J, leaving 8 bases between.

This clone has just one count. V is TRBV27 and J is TRBJ2-1; 8 nucleotides align to TRBD2. CDR1 and CDR2 (germline): MNHEY, SMNVEV (reference sequence). The CDR3 length is 19 residues. With 6 bases clipped from V and 2 bases from J, the junction kept 18 bases outside the gene matches. The CDR3 DNA reads TGTGCCAGCAGCCCGTCCGGGGGGGACTTTCAAGGGACCTACAATGAGCAGTTCTTC. Translating gives CASSPSGGDFQGTYNEQFF.

V gene TRBV19 combines with J gene TRBJ1-1, with TRBD1 identical over 9 bases. The junction had 12 bases not matched to a gene; V was cut back by 5 bases and J by 2 bases. Germline CDR1 reads LNHDA; CDR2 reads SQIVND (reference sequence). This CDR3 comprises 17 residues. The CDR3 sequence: CASSQLRDRDRNTEAFF. DNA for the CDR3: TGTGCCAGTAGTCAACTCCGGGACAGGGACCGAAACACTGAAGCTTTCTTT. Full variable domain (outside the CDR3, taken from reference TRBV19 and TRBJ1-1): DGGITQSPKYLFRKEGQNVTLSCEQNLNHDAMYWYRQDPGQGLRLIYYSQIVNDFQKGDIAEGYSVSREKKESFPLTVTSAQKNPTAFYLCASSQLRDRDRNTEAFFGQGTRLTVV.

The gene calls are TRBV19 and TRBJ1-2; D possibly corresponds to TRBD1 (5 bases). Per the germline V gene, CDR1 is LNHDA and CDR2 is SQIVND (reference sequence). V lost 10 bases, J lost 4 bases, and 16 bases lay in between. The CDR3 consists of 13 residues. The CDR3 here is CATGQGSSYGYTF. The CDR3 nucleotides are TGTGCCACCGGGCAGGGATCGTCCTATGGCTACACCTTC. Full variable domain (missing parts from reference TRBV19 and TRBJ1-2): DGGITQSPKYLFRKEGQNVTLSCEQNLNHDAMYWYRQDPGQGLRLIYYSQIVNDFQKGDIAEGYSVSREKKESFPLTVTSAQKNPTAFYLCATGQGSSYGYTFGSGTRLTVV.

The chain links TRBV6-5 to TRBJ1-3; no reliable D call. The ends were cut back, 3 bases at V and 2 bases at J, with 8 bases in the middle. CDR1 is MNHEY and CDR2 is SVGAGI in the germline V gene. The CDR3 is made up of 14 amino acids. The CDR3: CASSYSRTGNTIYF. DNA of the CDR3: TGTGCCAGCAGTTATAGTCGGACTGGAAACACCATATATTTT.

This clone was found a few times. The J gene is TRBJ2-7, the V gene TRBV4-1; a possible D gene is TRBD2 (6 bases). Germline V gene data show CDR1 as MGHRA and CDR2 as YSYEKL. The V end lost 4 bases, the J end lost 5 bases, and 9 bases lay between the germline ends. CDR3 length equals 12 residues. The CDR3 here is CASSRGDDEQYF. In DNA form, the CDR3 reads TGCGCCAGCAGCCGCGGGGACGACGAGCAGTACTTC.

The chain couples TRBV25-1 to TRBJ1-1, with 7 bases aligning to TRBD1. The germline V gene has CDR1 MGHDK and CDR2 SYGVNS. V gave up 3 bases and J gave up 1 base; unmatched junction bases: 5. The CDR3 consists of 15 residues. The CDR3 coding sequence is TGTGCCAGCAGTGATCCAGGGGGACGGAACACTGAAGCTTTCTTT. Protein sequence: CASSDPGGRNTEAFF.

The chain recombines TRBV10-1 with TRBJ1-2; D not resolved. Germline-derived CDR1 and CDR2 are WNHNN and SYGVQD (reference sequence). V lost 9 bases, J lost 6 bases, and 5 bases lay in between. The CDR3 spans 9 residues. The CDR3 DNA sequence: TGCGCCAGTGGAAATGGCTACACCTTC. It translates to CASGNGYTF.

This chain links TRBV28 with TRBJ1-3; D gene uncertain. The CDR3 has 14 amino acids. Deletions cut 3 bases from V and 0 bases from J, with 6 bases between. The germline gives CDR1 MDHEN, CDR2 SYDVKM. In nucleotides, the CDR3 is TGTGCCAGCAGTTTGTCTTACTCTGGAAACACCATATATTTT. This gives the protein CASSLSYSGNTIYF.

The chain is built from TRBV19 and TRBJ1-1, with TRBD1 as a possible D gene (5 bases). V was cut by 4 bases and J by 4 bases, with 13 bases left in between. This CDR3 spans 14 amino acids. Germline V gene lookup returns CDR1 LNHDA and CDR2 SQIVND (reference sequence). The CDR3 loop reads CASSTSLGVTEAFF. DNA of the CDR3: TGTGCCAGTAGTACCTCGTTGGGGGTCACTGAAGCTTTCTTT.

CDR3 loop: CASSLSSGGVGDTQYF. The DNA for the CDR3 is TGTGCCAGCAGCCTTTCTAGCGGGGGCGTGGGAGATACGCAGTATTTT. The chain recombines TRBV7-9 with TRBJ2-3; 10 bases align to TRBD2. CDR1 and CDR2 (germline): SEHNR, FQNEAQ (reference sequence). The CDR3 loop spans 16 amino acids. With 5 bases clipped from V and 5 bases from J, the junction kept 10 bases outside the gene matches.

This rearrangement joins TRBV7-9 to TRBJ2-3, with 10 positions matching TRBD1. The ends lost 5 bases at V and 4 bases at J; junction bases unmatched: 3. CDR3 length: 14 amino acids. Germline CDR1 and CDR2: SEHNR and FQNEAQ (reference sequence). The CDR3 region has the DNA TGTGCCAGCAGCCCTGGACAGGGGGCAGATACGCAGTATTTT. This codes for CASSPGQGADTQYF.

The gene calls are TRBV6-4 and TRBJ2-3; D uncertain. The V and J ends lost 3 bases and 4 bases respectively, with 11 bases between them. The CDR3 is made up of 14 amino acids. From germline, CDR1 is MRHNA and CDR2 SNTAGT. CDR3 loop: CASSEQRSPDTQYF. The CDR3 coding sequence is TGTGCCAGCAGTGAACAAAGATCCCCAGATACGCAGTATTTT.

This clone was seen a handful of times. The chain carries TRBV7-9 and TRBJ2-7; D perhaps matches TRBD1 (6 bases). The CDR3 sequence is 16 residues long. The ends were cut back, 5 bases at V and 2 bases at J, with 19 bases in the middle. CDR1 and CDR2 from the germline V gene are SEHNR and FQNEAQ (reference sequence). The CDR3: CASSPTGTGITYEQYF. Written as DNA, the CDR3 is TGTGCCAGCAGCCCAACCGGTACAGGGATCACCTACGAGCAGTACTTC.

Details on this clone: Relative to the germline gene, one junction end is altered; a read error may explain this. The chain has TRBV5-3 and TRBJ1-6, with D unclear. TRBV5-3 is an ORF, and what it does is uncertain. This CDR3 is 14 amino acids long. The DNA for the CDR3 is TGTGCCAGCAGCTTGGCGCGGCATAATTCACCCCTCCACTTT. Translated: CASSLARHNSPLHF.

The chain has TRBV5-4 and TRBJ1-1; D uncertain. V was trimmed by 1 base and J by 1 base, leaving 5 bases between them. The CDR3 has 13 amino acids. Per germline, CDR1 SGHNT and CDR2 YYREEE (reference sequence). CDR3 DNA sequence: TGTGCCAGCAGCTTGTCGAGGAACACTGAAGCTTTCTTT. Translated, it gives CASSLSRNTEAFF.

The chain couples TRBV30 to TRBJ1-1, with a weak D call TRBD1 (6 bases). The germline V and J ends were trimmed by 3 bases and 1 base, with 15 bases remaining between them. The V gene's germline CDR1 is GTSNPN and CDR2 SVGIG (reference sequence). This CDR3 comprises 15 residues. As DNA, the CDR3 is TGTGCCTGGAGGGGTAGGGGGGGTCGGAACACTGAAGCTTTCTTT. This encodes CAWRGRGGRNTEAFF. Full variable domain (remainder filled in from reference TRBV30 and TRBJ1-1): SQTIHQWPATLVQPVGSPLSLECTVEGTSNPNLYWYRQAAGRGLQLLFYSVGIGQISSEVPQNLSASRPQDRQFILSSKKLLLSDSGFYLCAWRGRGGRNTEAFFGQGTRLTVV.

The chain recombines TRBV9 with TRBJ2-2, with D maybe TRBD1 (6 bases). Germline V gene lookup returns CDR1 SGDLS and CDR2 YYNGEE. V was cut by 2 bases and J by 4 bases, with 18 bases left in between. This CDR3 has 17 residues. DNA of the CDR3: TGTGCCAGCAGCGTTGTGGAGCACCTCAGGGGCACCGGGGAGCTGTTTTTT. Its translation: CASSVVEHLRGTGELFF.

The CDR3 sequence is CASSQGQGAAEAFF. The CDR3 nucleotides are TGCGCCAGCAGCCAAGGACAGGGGGCGGCTGAAGCTTTCTTT. The chain combines TRBV4-1 with TRBJ1-1, with 10 bases matching TRBD1. The germline V gene has CDR1 MGHRA and CDR2 YSYEKL. V dropped 1 base and J dropped 6; count of bases not matched to a gene: 2. The CDR3 length is 14 residues.

As regards this clone: The germline gene is not matched at one end of the junction; a read error may be the cause. The chain recombines TRBV28 with TRBJ1-3; D remains unclear. CDR1 MDHEN and CDR2 SYDVKM come from the germline V gene. The CDR3 is 12 amino acids. CDR3 in DNA: TGTGTCAGCAACCTTGCTGGAAACACCATATATTTT. Translating gives CVSNLAGNTIYF.

The chain joins TRBV6-6 to TRBJ1-1, with a tentative D call TRBD1 (5 bases). With 1 base removed from V and 3 bases from J, the gap between germline ends came to 15 bases. Germline CDR1 and CDR2: MNHNY and SVGAGI (reference sequence). This CDR3 spans 16 amino acids. The CDR3 loop is CASSYFKDTWDTEAFF. CDR3 in DNA: TGTGCCAGCAGTTACTTCAAGGACACGTGGGACACTGAAGCTTTCTTT.

This chain uses TRBV30 with TRBJ2-7; tentative D call: TRBD1 (5 bases). Germline lookup yields CDR1 GTSNPN and CDR2 SVGIG (reference sequence). The CDR3 is made up of 11 amino acids. Trimming stripped 0 bases from V and 10 bases from J, with 10 bases between. CDR3 sequence: CAWSVGGAQYF. The DNA for the CDR3 is TGTGCCTGGAGTGTAGGTGGGGCTCAGTACTTC.

CDR3 sequence: CASAGQPNTEAFF. CDR3 sequence (DNA): TGTGCCAGCGCGGGGCAGCCCAACACTGAAGCTTTCTTT. The V and J genes are TRBV7-6 and TRBJ1-1; D is possibly TRBD1 (5 bases). V was clipped by 8 bases and J by 2 bases, with 12 bases between them. CDR1 and CDR2 from the germline V gene are SGHVS and FNYEAQ. The CDR3 runs to 13 residues.

The rearrangement links TRBV28 to TRBJ2-1, with 11 nucleotides matching TRBD2. V gave up 6 bases and J gave up 9 bases; unmatched junction bases: 7. The CDR3 loop spans 14 amino acids. CDR1 and CDR2 from the germline V gene are MDHEN and SYDVKM. The CDR3 is CASRIAGGHFEQFF. In DNA form, the CDR3 reads TGTGCCAGCAGAATAGCGGGGGGGCATTTTGAGCAGTTCTTC. The full variable domain, rest sourced from reference TRBV28 and TRBJ2-1, is DVKVTQSSRYLVKRTGEKVFLECVQDMDHENMFWYRQDPGLGLRLIYFSYDVKMKEKGDIPEGYSVSREKKERFSLILESASTNQTSMYLCASRIAGGHFEQFFGPGTRLTVL.

The V call is TRBV7-6, the J call TRBJ2-7; D assignment may be TRBD1 or TRBD2 (5 bases each). V lost 5 bases to trimming and J lost 3 bases, with 17 bases between them. CDR3 size: 15 residues. Germline V gene data show CDR1 as SGHVS and CDR2 as FNYEAQ. CDR3 DNA: TGTGCCAGCAGCCTGGGACGGGACGGAAACTACGAGCAGTACGTC. Its protein product is CASSLGRDGNYEQYV.

The V gene is TRBV20-1, the J gene TRBJ1-1; no clear D. CDR1 and CDR2 (germline): DFQATT, SNEGSKA (reference sequence). This CDR3 region has 11 residues. For the CDR3, the DNA is TGCAGCCCCTCGACGGGGACTGAAGCTTTCTTT. Translating it yields CSPSTGTEAFF.

The rearrangement joins TRBV6-6 to TRBJ2-2; 10 nucleotides match TRBD2. The germline gives CDR1 MNHNY, CDR2 SVGAGI (reference sequence). This CDR3 has 16 residues. With V trimmed by 5 bases and J by 7 bases, 10 bases remained unmatched. The CDR3 DNA reads TGTGCCAGCAGTACCAAAGCGGGGGGGCAAGGCGGGGAGCTGTTTTTT. It translates to CASSTKAGGQGGELFF.